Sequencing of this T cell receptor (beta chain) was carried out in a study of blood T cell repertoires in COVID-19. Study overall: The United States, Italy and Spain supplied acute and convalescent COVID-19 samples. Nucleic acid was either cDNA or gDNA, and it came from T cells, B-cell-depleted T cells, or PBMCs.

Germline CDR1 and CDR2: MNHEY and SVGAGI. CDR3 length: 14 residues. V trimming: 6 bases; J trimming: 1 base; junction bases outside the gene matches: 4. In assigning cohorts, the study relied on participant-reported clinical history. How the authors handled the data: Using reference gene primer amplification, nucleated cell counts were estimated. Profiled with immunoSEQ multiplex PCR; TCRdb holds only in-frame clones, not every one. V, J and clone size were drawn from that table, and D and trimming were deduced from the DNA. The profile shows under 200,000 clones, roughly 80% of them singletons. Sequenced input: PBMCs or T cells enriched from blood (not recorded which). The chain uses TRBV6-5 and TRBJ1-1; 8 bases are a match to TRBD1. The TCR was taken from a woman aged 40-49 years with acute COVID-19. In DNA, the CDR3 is TGTGCCAGCAGACTCGGGACAGGGAACACTGAAGCTTTCTTT. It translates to CASRLGTGNTEAFF.